The rows below give T cell receptor beta chains drawn from one sample of a study of blood T cell repertoires in COVID-19. TCRdb's copy holds only in-frame clones and misses some; the assay was immunoSEQ multiplex PCR. The data contain roughly 180,000 clones, 65% to 90% of them singletons. The sample consisted of peripheral blood. The receptors here all came from a man in his sixties with acute or convalescent COVID-19. CDR3s include the opening cysteine and the closing phenylalanine or tryptophan. The D gene is left open where the match is weak. Clone size is given for some rows only: seen once, a few or many times, or a class if the clone is expanded.

size	V	D	J	CDR3	DNA
-	TRBV2	-	TRBJ1-5	CASSEGGVRQPQHF	TGTGCCAGCAGTGAAGGGGGCGTAAGACAGCCCCAGCATTTT
-	TRBV7-3	-	TRBJ2-1	CAVRRGSYNEQFF	TGTGCCGTTCGCAGGGGATCCTACAATGAGCAGTTCTTC
-	TRBV19	TRBD2	TRBJ2-5	CASSRISGAQETQYF	TGTGCCAGTAGTCGAATCAGCGGGGCCCAAGAGACCCAGTACTTC
-	TRBV2	TRBD1	TRBJ1-3	CASKTGGGNTIYF	TGTGCCAGCAAGACAGGGGGTGGAAACACCATATATTTT
-	TRBV5-1	-	TRBJ1-1	CASSLWAGPETEAFF	TGCGCCAGCAGCTTGTGGGCAGGGCCGGAGACTGAAGCTTTCTTT
-	TRBV7-3	TRBD2	TRBJ2-1	CASSLGLAGESEQFF	TGTGCCAGCAGCTTAGGACTAGCGGGAGAATCTGAGCAGTTCTTC
-	TRBV6-5	-	TRBJ1-1	CASSMRQTANTEAFF	TGTGCCAGCAGTATGCGCCAGACAGCGAACACTGAAGCTTTCTTT
once	TRBV6-4	-	TRBJ2-1	CASSDSRQGRNEQFF	TGTGCCAGCAGTGACTCGAGGCAGGGTAGGAATGAGCAGTTCTTC
-	TRBV18	TRBD1	TRBJ1-1	CASSPPGDRGRGTEAFF	TGTGCCAGCTCACCACCGGGGGACAGGGGGCGCGGCACTGAAGCTTTCTTT
-	TRBV30	-	TRBJ1-1	CAWSATGNTEAFF	TGTGCCTGGAGTGCCACGGGGAACACTGAAGCTTTCTTT
-	TRBV2	-	TRBJ2-2	CASTDEAGPLGGELFF	TGTGCCAGCACCGACGAAGCGGGTCCCCTCGGAGGGGAGCTGTTTTTT
-	TRBV10-1	-	TRBJ2-2	CASSDPPRTGELFF	TGCGCCAGCAGTGACCCGCCCCGGACCGGGGAGCTGTTTTTT
-	TRBV10-3	TRBD1	TRBJ1-4	CAIRKDRTNEKLFF	TGTGCCATCAGGAAGGACAGGACTAATGAAAAACTGTTTTTT
-	TRBV10-1	-	TRBJ2-7	CASSGFGGDEQYF	TGCGCCAGCAGCGGATTTGGGGGCGACGAGCAGTACTTC
-	TRBV5-1	TRBD2	TRBJ2-1	CASSGRAYNEQFF	TGCGCCAGCAGCGGGAGGGCCTACAATGAGCAGTTCTTC
-	TRBV27	-	TRBJ2-3	CASRLTSTDTQYF	TGTGCCAGCCGATTGACTAGCACAGATACGCAGTATTTT
few	TRBV27	-	TRBJ2-1	CASSLGWAANEQFF	TGTGCCAGCAGTTTAGGTTGGGCCGCCAATGAGCAGTTCTTC
-	TRBV5-1	TRBD2	TRBJ2-3	CASSAGGLAGADTQYF	TGCGCCAGCAGCGCGGGGGGACTAGCGGGAGCAGATACGCAGTATTTT
-	TRBV6-1	TRBD1	TRBJ2-7	CASSETGGSSYEQYF	TGTGCCAGCAGTGAAACAGGGGGATCGTCCTACGAGCAGTACTTC
-	TRBV6-5	-	TRBJ1-6	CASSYLWGSNSPLHF	TGTGCCAGCAGTTACCTATGGGGCAGCAATTCACCCCTCCACTTT
-	TRBV18	TRBD1	TRBJ1-1	CASSPNPRQGAKNTEAFF	TGTGCCAGCTCACCAAACCCCAGACAGGGGGCTAAGAACACTGAAGCTTTCTTT
-	TRBV3-1/TRBV3-2	TRBD2	TRBJ2-7	CASSRLAGGYEQYF	TGTGCCAGCAGTCGGTTAGCGGGAGGATATGAGCAGTACTTC
-	TRBV5-1	-	TRBJ1-4	CASSLLPQGTEKLFF	TGCGCCAGCAGCTTGTTACCCCAGGGCACCGAAAAACTGTTTTTT
-	TRBV7-3	-	TRBJ2-7	CASSSSGSYEQYF	TGTGCCAGCAGCTCCTCAGGGTCCTACGAGCAGTACTTC
-	TRBV2	-	TRBJ1-6	CASRQSSYNSPLHF	TGTGCCAGTAGACAGAGCTCCTATAATTCACCCCTCCACTTT
-	TRBV28	TRBD1	TRBJ1-5	CASSRGTGGNQPQHF	TGTGCCAGCAGTAGAGGGACAGGTGGCAATCAGCCCCAGCATTTT
-	TRBV5-1	-	TRBJ1-1	CASSLGSGQAEAFF	TGCGCCAGCAGCTTGGGATCGGGACAAGCTGAAGCTTTCTTT
-	TRBV7-9	-	TRBJ1-6	CASSLHGENNSPLHF	TGTGCCAGCAGCTTACATGGGGAGAATAATTCACCCCTCCACTTT
-	TRBV29-1	TRBD1	TRBJ2-1	CSVGRQGSDEQFF	TGCAGCGTTGGCCGACAGGGTTCCGATGAGCAGTTCTTC
-	TRBV5-1	-	TRBJ1-3	CASSLGSTGGGNTIYF	TGCGCCAGCAGCTTGGGGTCGACAGGAGGAGGAAACACCATATATTTT
-	TRBV7-9	TRBD1	TRBJ1-1	CASSFGTANTEAFF	TGTGCCAGCAGCTTCGGGACAGCCAACACTGAAGCTTTCTTT
-	TRBV9	TRBD2	TRBJ2-1	CASSVADGLAGDNEQFF	TGTGCCAGCAGCGTAGCCGATGGACTAGCGGGAGACAATGAGCAGTTCTTC
-	TRBV5-4	-	TRBJ1-2	CASSLGQVPKGYTF	TGTGCCAGCAGCTTGGGACAGGTCCCTAAAGGCTACACCTTC
-	TRBV5-5	-	TRBJ1-1	CASSPDSHYTEAFF	TGTGCCAGCAGCCCTGACAGCCACTACACTGAAGCTTTCTTT
-	TRBV7-2	-	TRBJ2-1	CASSLGRNYNEQFF	TGTGCCAGCAGCTTAGGGCGGAACTACAATGAGCAGTTCTTC
-	TRBV24-1	-	TRBJ1-2	CATSDLARERYGYTF	TGTGCCACCAGTGATCTGGCGAGGGAAAGGTATGGCTACACCTTC
-	TRBV30	TRBD1	TRBJ1-1	CAWSVSRVAGGTEAFF	TGTGCCTGGAGTGTTTCAAGGGTGGCAGGGGGCACTGAAGCTTTCTTT
-	TRBV2	TRBD1	TRBJ1-2	CAIIRGTGGNGYTF	TGTGCCATCATAAGGGGGACAGGGGGCAATGGCTACACCTTC
-	TRBV18	-	TRBJ1-3	CASSNSGGGNTIYF	TGTGCCAGCTCGAATAGTGGCGGGGGAAACACCATATATTTT
-	TRBV25-1	-	TRBJ1-4	CASSVRLAGGEKLFF	TGTGCCAGCAGTGTCAGACTCGCTGGGGGGGAAAAACTGTTTTTT
-	TRBV5-1	TRBD2	TRBJ2-2	CASSLGEGLGSGELFF	TGCGCCAGCAGCTTGGGGGAGGGTCTCGGAAGCGGGGAGCTGTTTTTT
-	TRBV28	TRBD2	TRBJ2-7	CASSSLGGRHRYEQYF	TGTGCCAGCAGTTCCCTTGGCGGGAGACACCGCTACGAGCAGTACTTC
-	TRBV28	TRBD2	TRBJ2-5	CASSAPGAGGRETQYF	TGTGCCAGCAGTGCGCCGGGGGCGGGAGGAAGGGAGACCCAGTACTTC
once	TRBV28	TRBD2	TRBJ2-7	CASSSPLAGGWATHEQYF	TGTGCCAGCAGTTCCCCACTAGCGGGAGGGTGGGCTACCCACGAGCAGTACTTC
-	TRBV11-2	-	TRBJ2-2	CASSISSTGELFF	TGTGCCAGCAGCATTAGCTCCACCGGGGAGCTGTTTTTT
once	TRBV6-5	TRBD1	TRBJ1-2	CASRSIDRVYGYTF	TGTGCCAGCAGGAGTATAGACAGGGTCTATGGCTACACCTTC